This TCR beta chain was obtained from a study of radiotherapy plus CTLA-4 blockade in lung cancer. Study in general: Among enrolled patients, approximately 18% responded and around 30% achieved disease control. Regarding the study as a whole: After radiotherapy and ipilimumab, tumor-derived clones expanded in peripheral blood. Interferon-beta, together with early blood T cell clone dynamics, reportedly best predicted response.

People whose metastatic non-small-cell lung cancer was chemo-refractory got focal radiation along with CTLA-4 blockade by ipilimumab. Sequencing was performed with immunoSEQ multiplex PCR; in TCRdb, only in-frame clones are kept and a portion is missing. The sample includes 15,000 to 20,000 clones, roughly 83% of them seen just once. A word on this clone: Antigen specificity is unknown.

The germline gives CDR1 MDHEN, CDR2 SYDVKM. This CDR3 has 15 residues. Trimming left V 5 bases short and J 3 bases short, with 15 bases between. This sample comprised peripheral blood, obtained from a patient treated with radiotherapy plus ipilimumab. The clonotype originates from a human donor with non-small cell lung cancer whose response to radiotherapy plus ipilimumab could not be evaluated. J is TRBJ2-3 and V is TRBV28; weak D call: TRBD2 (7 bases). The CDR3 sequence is CASSLAGRGTDTQYF. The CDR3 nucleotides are TGTGCCAGCAGTCTCGCAGGGAGGGGGACAGATACGCAGTATTTT.